The clone carrying this T cell receptor beta chain was recorded a few times. Its target is not known. Cultured CD4+ T cell DNA was sequenced using the Oncomine TCR Beta short-read assay. It was from cultured CD4+ T cells that genomic DNA was extracted. TCRdb independently ran MiXCR on the PCR reads; one entry per CDR3 protein. Among some 16,000 distinct CDR3 sequences listed, about half were seen once. The CDR3 length is 13 residues. Germline lookup yields CDR1 SGHTA and CDR2 FQGTGA. V lost 2 bases, J lost 4 bases, and 9 bases lay in between. This sample is drawn from a study of vaccination and CD4 T cells after COVID-19. About the study: Each control was exposed to a CEFX pool, an HIV-1 Nef pool, or no peptide at all.

Treatment of the sample: roughly 11-day PBMC culture with coronavirus spike peptide pools or control peptides (ViraFEST assay). The culture of about 2 million PBMCs per well included 8.5 to 10 IU/ml IL-2 and about 9.8 ug/ml peptide pools. The genes are TRBV7-3 and TRBJ2-7; possibly TRBD2 for D (6 bases). The source is a human donor who had recovered from COVID-19. The sample consisted of CD4+ T cells from blood, cultured in vitro. This chain's CDR3 is CASSLAGGYEQYF. The CDR3 DNA reads TGTGCCAGCAGCTTAGCAGGAGGGTACGAGCAGTACTTC.